One and the same sample provided the 28 T cell receptor beta chains below, sequenced in a study of T cells in Graves' hyperthyroidism and ophthalmopathy. Amplification of TCR beta CDR3 regions was performed using RNA transcripts as template. In the first-round RT-PCR of the TCR CDR3, the HTBI primer set was used. One entry per CDR3 protein results from TCRdb running MiXCR on the multiplex PCR reads. This table holds around 430,000 distinct CDR3 sequences, about 15% found once. Sequencing input: blood. All receptors come from a young woman with Graves' hyperthyroidism.

Concerning this clonotype itself: The conserved final phenylalanine or tryptophan is absent from the CDR3, which likely points to a read error. This chain connects TRBV6-1 to TRBJ2-5; 9 nucleotides line up with TRBD2. Germline assignment: CDR1 MNHNS and CDR2 SASEGT. The V segment lost 6 bases and the J segment 2 bases; nucleotides outside the gene matches: 7. The CDR3 runs 15 residues. In nucleotides, the CDR3 is TGTGCCAGCAGGTTTAGCGGGAGAGCACAAGAGACCCAGTACTCC. Its protein is CASRFSGRAQETQYS.

This clonotype was detected many times. The rearrangement links TRBV10-1 to TRBJ2-5; D call uncertain. The germline CDR1 and CDR2 sequences are WNHNN and SYGVQD (reference sequence). The CDR3 length is 13 residues. Trimming shortened V by 3 bases and J by 2 bases, and 7 bases separated the two germline ends. This chain's CDR3 is CASSDSYQETQYF. CDR3 sequence (DNA): TGCGCCAGCAGTGACTCGTATCAAGAGACCCAGTACTTC.

The rearrangement uses TRBV19 and TRBJ1-2; D is perhaps TRBD1 (5 bases). The V end was cut by 5 bases, the J end by 2 bases, with 12 bases between. The CDR3 consists of 14 residues. From germline, CDR1 is LNHDA and CDR2 SQIVND (reference sequence). CDR3 residues: CASSQGDRNYGYTF. In DNA, the CDR3 is TGTGCCAGTAGTCAGGGAGACAGAAACTATGGCTACACCTTC.

For the CDR3, the DNA is TGTGCCAGCAGCTTCCGGACAGGCGGCCCCTACGAGCAGTACTTC. Amino acid sequence: CASSFRTGGPYEQYF. This chain links TRBV7-9 with TRBJ2-7; 7 positions match TRBD1. Germline V gene sequence: CDR1 SEHNR, CDR2 FQNEAQ (reference sequence). Unmatched junction bases numbered 7, after V lost 3 bases and J lost 2 bases. The CDR3 has 15 residues.

The genes are TRBV4-1 and TRBJ2-1; TRBD2 aligns across 7 bases. The ends lost 1 base at V and 2 bases at J; junction bases unmatched: 5. The CDR3 is made up of 16 amino acids. Germline-derived CDR1 and CDR2 are MGHRA and YSYEKL. The CDR3 region is CASSQAGRGTYNEQFF. The CDR3 bases are TGCGCCAGCAGCCAAGCAGGGCGGGGGACCTACAATGAGCAGTTCTTC.

V usage is TRBV6-2 or TRBV6-3 and J usage is TRBJ2-2; 13 nucleotides align to TRBD2. The V segment lost 5 bases and the J segment 5 bases; nucleotides outside the gene matches: 2. The CDR3 is 15 amino acids. Germline CDR1 and CDR2: MNHEY and SVGEGT. DNA of the CDR3: TGTGCCAGCAGTCGGGGACTAGCGGGGACCGGGGAGCTGTTTTTT. Residues: CASSRGLAGTGELFF.

About this clonotype itself: A much larger clone lies one base from this, so it may be a read error. The rearrangement joins TRBV28 to TRBJ2-1, with 11 bases lining up with TRBD2. The CDR3 is made up of 18 amino acids. Germline values: CDR1 MDHEN, CDR2 SYDVKM. The V gene end was trimmed by 4 bases and the J gene end by 3 bases; junction bases not matched to a gene: 11. The CDR3: CASSSPLILAGDYNEQFF. In DNA form, the CDR3 reads TGTGCCAGCAGTTCTCCCCTTATACTAGCGGGAGACTACAATGAGCAGTTCTTC.

This clonotype was seen repeatedly, ten times or more. The rearrangement joins TRBV28 to TRBJ1-4; a possible D gene is TRBD1 (6 bases). The CDR3 has 14 amino acids. Trimming pared 7 bases from V and 0 bases from J, leaving 9 bases between. The germline V gene has CDR1 MDHEN and CDR2 SYDVKM. This CDR3 reads CASKDSPTNEKLFF. CDR3 DNA: TGTGCCAGCAAGGACAGCCCAACTAATGAAAAACTGTTTTTT.

This clonotype was picked up a small number of times. This chain connects TRBV10-3 to TRBJ1-1, with 7 bases lining up with TRBD1. The CDR3 loop spans 16 amino acids. Germline CDR1 is ENHRY and CDR2 is SYGVKD. Trimming cost V 2 bases and J 2 bases; bases outside gene matches: 8. This CDR3 is CAISENRGGVNTEAFF. The CDR3 DNA follows: TGTGCCATCAGTGAGAACAGGGGAGGAGTAAACACTGAAGCTTTCTTT.

The V and J genes are TRBV2 and TRBJ2-3, with 14 bases matching TRBD2. Germline CDR1 reads SNHLY; CDR2 reads FYNNEI. With 7 bases clipped from V and 5 bases from J, the junction kept 8 bases outside the gene matches. The CDR3 is made up of 16 amino acids. For the CDR3, the DNA is TGTGCCAGCAAGGCAGGACTAGCGGGAGGCGGAGATACGCAGTATTTT. It yields the protein CASKAGLAGGGDTQYF.

Many counts were recorded for this clonotype. This chain joins TRBV6-1 and TRBJ2-1, with 11 bases aligning to TRBD2. Germline V lookup: CDR1 MNHNS, CDR2 SASEGT. This CDR3 has 14 amino acids. V was clipped by 8 bases and J by 4 bases; unmatched bases: 4. The CDR3 bases are TGTGCCAGCCAGACTAGCGGGAATTACAATGAGCAGTTCTTC. This gives the protein CASQTSGNYNEQFF.

The rearrangement links TRBV10-1 to TRBJ2-1; TRBD2 aligns across 7 bases. V lost 6 bases and J lost 5; bases outside the gene matches: 10. This CDR3 spans 15 amino acids. Germline V gene lookup returns CDR1 WNHNN and CDR2 SYGVQD (reference sequence). CDR3 loop: CASRAGRESHNEQFF. The DNA of the CDR3 is TGCGCCAGCAGAGCTGGGCGGGAGTCACACAATGAGCAGTTCTTC.

This clonotype has a handful of counts. This sequence joins TRBV25-1 and TRBJ2-5; TRBD1 is a possible D gene (5 bases). Per germline, CDR1 MGHDK and CDR2 SYGVNS. Trimming stripped 6 bases from V and 5 bases from J, with 19 bases between. This CDR3 contains 15 residues. The CDR3 spells CASSGVTDLWETQYF. The CDR3 bases are TGTGCCAGCAGCGGAGTGACAGACCTATGGGAGACCCAGTACTTC.

This clonotype was observed many times. The chain uses TRBV5-1 and TRBJ2-7; 7 bases map to TRBD2. The J segment lost 2 bases and the V segment lost 0 bases, leaving 5 bases of the junction unmatched. The CDR3 totals 15 residues. Per germline, CDR1 SGHRS and CDR2 YFSETQ. CDR3 sequence reads: CASSLAVGGPYEQYF. The CDR3, as DNA: TGCGCCAGCAGCTTGGCCGTGGGAGGGCCCTACGAGCAGTACTTC.

This clonotype was seen repeatedly, ten times or more. The chain joins TRBV7-9 to TRBJ2-3; D is ambiguous. CDR3 length: 14 residues. V gave up 4 bases and J gave up 5 bases, with 13 bases separating them. Per the germline V gene, CDR1 is SEHNR and CDR2 is FQNEAQ (reference sequence). The CDR3 sequence: CASSSIMGRDTQYF. CDR3 sequence (DNA): TGTGCCAGCAGCTCTATAATGGGAAGAGATACGCAGTATTTT.

This clonotype turned up a few times. The chain links TRBV27 to TRBJ2-5; TRBD1 matches at 9 bases. Germline CDR1 is MNHEY and CDR2 is SMNVEV (reference sequence). The V gene end was trimmed by 6 bases and the J gene end by 5 bases; junction bases not matched to a gene: 7. The CDR3 is 14 amino acids. CDR3 loop: CASSQDRGTETQYF. CDR3 in DNA: TGTGCCAGCAGCCAAGACAGGGGGACGGAGACCCAGTACTTC.

This clonotype was detected many times. This sequence joins TRBV2 and TRBJ2-3; no reliable D call. This CDR3 is 12 amino acids long. The V gene's germline CDR1 is SNHLY and CDR2 FYNNEI. Trimming cost V 6 bases and J 2 bases, with 6 bases left between them. In nucleotides, the CDR3 is TGTGCCAGCAGATCCGACACAGATACGCAGTATTTT. Amino acids: CASRSDTDTQYF.

The chain employs TRBV12-3 or TRBV12-4 and TRBJ1-2, with D unresolved. The CDR3 runs to 12 residues. Trimming pared 6 bases from V and 0 bases from J, leaving 5 bases between. The CDR3 DNA is TGTGCCAGCAGGTGGTCTAACTATGGCTACACCTTC. It specifies CASRWSNYGYTF.

V is TRBV20-1 and J is TRBJ2-1, with D tentatively TRBD2 (5 bases). Trimming pared 8 bases from V and 15 bases from J, leaving 17 bases between. This CDR3 is built from 10 residues. Per germline, CDR1 DFQATT and CDR2 SNEGSKA (reference sequence). CDR3 bases: TGCAGTCCGCGAGGGCAGGAAATGTTCTTC. It specifies CSPRGQEMFF.

A few counts support this clonotype. The gene calls are TRBV20-1 and TRBJ2-7; 10 positions agree with TRBD2. This CDR3 is 15 amino acids long. Germline V gene data show CDR1 as DFQATT and CDR2 as SNEGSKA (reference sequence). The V segment lost 5 bases and the J segment 2 bases; nucleotides outside the gene matches: 9. The DNA of the CDR3 is TGCAGTGCTCTACCAGCGGGAGGGAGGGCCTACGAGCAGTACTTC. Protein: CSALPAGGRAYEQYF.

This clonotype was counted many times. This chain uses TRBV12-3 or TRBV12-4 with TRBJ2-7; TRBD2 aligns across 8 bases. The trim removed 6 bases at V and 4 bases at J, leaving 8 bases unmatched. CDR3 size: 14 residues. CDR3 coding DNA: TGTGCCAGCAGCCCGGGACTAGGGGTTTACGAGCAGTACTTC. It translates to CASSPGLGVYEQYF.

Worth noting for this clonotype: This may be a read error: a much more frequent sequence differs by one nucleotide. The gene calls are TRBV12-3 or TRBV12-4 and TRBJ1-1; D is uncertain. This CDR3 region has 12 residues. V was trimmed by 5 bases and J by 9 bases, leaving 13 bases between them. This CDR3 is CASSSRETKAFF. CDR3 DNA sequence: TGTGCCAGCAGTAGCAGAGAAACTAAAGCTTTCTTT.

This clonotype was counted between two and nine times. The chain uses TRBV15 and TRBJ2-7, with 9 positions matching TRBD2. V lost 0 bases, J lost 6 bases, and 6 bases stayed unmatched. CDR1 is LNHNV and CDR2 is YYDKDF in the germline V gene (reference sequence). The CDR3 totals 15 residues. Written as DNA, the CDR3 is TGTGCCACCAGCAGAGACGATAGCGGGAGTTTCGAGCAGTACTTC. Its protein is CATSRDDSGSFEQYF.

V is TRBV5-1 and J is TRBJ2-7; the D gene is possibly TRBD1 (5 bases). The germline gives CDR1 SGHRS, CDR2 YFSETQ. The V end lost 1 base, the J end lost 6 bases, and 14 bases lay between the germline ends. This CDR3 spans 14 amino acids. In DNA, the CDR3 is TGCGCCAGCAGCTTGAGGGCAGGGCAGGGCGAGCAGTACTTC. It is translated as CASSLRAGQGEQYF.

This clonotype was seen at least ten times. The chain links TRBV28 to TRBJ2-1; 8 bases agree with TRBD1. V was pared by 8 bases and J by 4 bases, with 10 bases of the junction left unmatched. CDR3 length equals 15 residues. The germline V gene encodes CDR1 MDHEN and CDR2 SYDVKM. CDR3 sequence (DNA): TGTGCCAGCCAAATACGACAGGGGAGGTACAATGAGCAGTTCTTC. Translating gives CASQIRQGRYNEQFF.

This clonotype showed up many times. This rearrangement joins TRBV18 to TRBJ1-1, with a weak D call TRBD1 (5 bases). The CDR3 consists of 13 residues. Germline-derived CDR1 and CDR2 are KGHSH and LQKENI. Trimming stripped 5 bases from V and 0 bases from J, with 7 bases between. CDR3 DNA: TGTGCCAGCTCAAGGGGAATGAACACTGAAGCTTTCTTT. Protein: CASSRGMNTEAFF.

This chain joins TRBV10-2 and TRBJ2-7, with a weak D call TRBD1 (6 bases). Germline lookup yields CDR1 WSHSY and CDR2 SAAADI. CDR3 length equals 15 residues. V lost 7 bases and J 0 bases, leaving 16 bases between the germline ends. The CDR3 protein is CASNEQGAISYEQYF. Written as DNA, the CDR3 is TGCGCCAGCAATGAACAGGGTGCAATCTCCTACGAGCAGTACTTC.

This clonotype was observed many times. The chain couples TRBV2 to TRBJ1-5; 7 nucleotides line up with TRBD1. Trimming took 4 bases from V and 2 from J; bases not matched to a gene: 5. CDR3 length equals 15 residues. Germline assignment: CDR1 SNHLY and CDR2 FYNNEI. In nucleotides, the CDR3 is TGTGCCAGCAGTGGGCAGGGGGGGGGCAATCAGCCCCAGCATTTT. Its protein product is CASSGQGGGNQPQHF.